The TCR beta chain under discussion was sequenced for a study of Graves' ophthalmopathy and Graves' hyperthyroidism. This CDR3 is 15 amino acids long. Looked up from germline, CDR1 is SNHLY and CDR2 is FYNNEI. Trimming took off 0 bases at V and 3 bases at J, with 12 bases between the two ends. TCR beta CDR3 regions were amplified from RNA transcripts. HTBI-primed RT-PCR formed the first round, and a multiplex PCR formed the second. TCRdb reanalysed the multiplex PCR reads using MiXCR and keeps one entry per CDR3 protein. The table includes some 750,000 distinct CDR3 sequences, roughly two fifths detected once. A word on this clonotype: Antigen: not known.

General study findings and limits: Built on 13 signatures, a model told ophthalmopathy apart from stable hyperthyroidism with 85% to 90% sensitivity and approximately 80% specificity.

Diagnosis used clinical symptoms, serum thyroxine, TRAb, thyroid ultrasound and orbital computed tomography. This chain connects TRBV2 to TRBJ2-7; D uncertain. The TCR was taken from an adult man with Graves' ophthalmopathy. Source material: peripheral blood. The CDR3 loop reads CASSEAQAVYYEQYF. In DNA, the CDR3 is TGTGCCAGCAGTGAAGCGCAGGCAGTTTACTACGAGCAGTACTTC.